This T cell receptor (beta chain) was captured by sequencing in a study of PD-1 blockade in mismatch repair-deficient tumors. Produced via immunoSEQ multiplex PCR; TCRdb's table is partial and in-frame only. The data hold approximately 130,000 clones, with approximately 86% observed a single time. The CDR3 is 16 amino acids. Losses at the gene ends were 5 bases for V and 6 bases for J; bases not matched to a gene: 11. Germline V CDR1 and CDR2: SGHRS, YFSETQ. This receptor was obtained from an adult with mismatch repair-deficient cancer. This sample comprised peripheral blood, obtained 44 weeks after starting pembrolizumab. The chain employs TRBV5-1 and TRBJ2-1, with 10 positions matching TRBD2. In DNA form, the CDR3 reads TGCGCCAGCAGTCTCCTAGCGGGAGAAACCCCCAATGAGCAGTTCTTC. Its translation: CASSLLAGETPNEQFF.